Many counts were recorded for the clone carrying this TCR beta chain. The antigen is not known. TCRdb itself ran the RACE reads through MiXCR, one entry per CDR3 protein. The table lists tens of thousands of distinct CDR3 sequences, nearly 10% of them singletons. The data originate from a study of human T cells and chemical hapten exposure. Whole-study context: The patients were mostly female; they had alopecia areata, totalis or universalis.

This CDR3 has 13 residues. Trimming took 0 bases from V and 10 from J, leaving 15 bases between them. Germline CDR1 is DFQATT and CDR2 is SNEGSKA (reference sequence). Time point reported: pre-sensitization, week 0. Treatment defined: therapeutic diphenylcyclopropenone sensitization with weekly scalp DPC. Broader study findings: Counts of expanded TCRs (at PT1) showed a positive correlation with patch test score.

This receptor was obtained from a woman aged 40 to 49 with alopecia areata. Some clones in this sample may be carry-over from other donors' samples. The gene calls are TRBV20-1 and TRBJ1-1; D is ambiguous. Sequenced here: whole blood, sampled in connection with sensitization to the hapten diphenylcyclopropenone (DPC). The CDR3 sequence is CSARDPGPNIAFF. The CDR3 DNA sequence: TGCAGTGCTAGAGATCCAGGTCCCAACATAGCTTTCTTT.